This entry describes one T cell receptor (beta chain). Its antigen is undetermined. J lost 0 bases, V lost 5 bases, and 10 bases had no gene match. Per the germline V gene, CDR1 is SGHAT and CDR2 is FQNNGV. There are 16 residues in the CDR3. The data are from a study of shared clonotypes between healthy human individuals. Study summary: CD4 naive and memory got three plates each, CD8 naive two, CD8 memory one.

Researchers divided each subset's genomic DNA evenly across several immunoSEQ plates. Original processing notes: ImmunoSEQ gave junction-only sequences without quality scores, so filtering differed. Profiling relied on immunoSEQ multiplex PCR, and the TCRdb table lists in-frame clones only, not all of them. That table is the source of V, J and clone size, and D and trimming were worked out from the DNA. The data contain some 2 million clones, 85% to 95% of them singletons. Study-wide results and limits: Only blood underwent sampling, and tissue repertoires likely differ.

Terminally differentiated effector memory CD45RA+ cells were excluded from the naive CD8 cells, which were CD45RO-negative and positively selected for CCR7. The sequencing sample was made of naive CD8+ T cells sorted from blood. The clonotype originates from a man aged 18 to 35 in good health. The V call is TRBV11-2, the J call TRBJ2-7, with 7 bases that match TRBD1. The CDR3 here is CASSDQPDRASYEQYF. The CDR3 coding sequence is TGTGCCAGCAGCGACCAGCCCGACAGGGCCTCCTACGAGCAGTACTTC.